This TCR beta chain was recovered during a study of regulatory T cells in long-lasting Graves disease. Building of the TCR beta libraries involved iRepertoire HTBI primers and Arm-PCR of CDR3 regions. TCRdb processed the multiplex PCR reads anew with MiXCR; each CDR3 protein has one entry. The table includes a few hundred thousand distinct CDR3 sequences, 23% detected once. V was cut by 4 bases and J by 5 bases, with 11 bases left in between. Germline CDR1 reads KGHSH; CDR2 reads LQKENI. CDR3 length: 14 amino acids. As to this clonotype: The antigen remains undetermined.

Study results and caveats: There was favoring of TRBV28, TRBJ1-2 and TRBJ2-5 in persistent disease. Tissue studied was limited to peripheral blood, excluding thyroid tissue. The sample size was small, and this may have reduced accuracy. Public clonotype sharing was higher in persistent than newly diagnosed patients.

The sample's time point: persistent/refractory GD, antithyroid drugs over 5 years with positive TRAb. Extracted RNA from PBMCs served as the source of the TCR library. This sample comprised peripheral blood mononuclear cells (PBMCs), obtained when the disease was refractory, from a patient treated with antithyroid drugs. The TCR originated in a female donor with Graves disease. J is TRBJ2-2 and V is TRBV18, with D perhaps matching TRBD1 (5 bases). CDR3 DNA sequence: TGTGCCAGCTCACGGCAGGGCAGAACCGGGGAGCTGTTTTTT. Translation: CASSRQGRTGELFF.